Each of the 30 T cell receptor beta chains below was sequenced from the same sample in a study of PD-1 blockade in classical Hodgkin lymphoma. TCRdb's copy holds only in-frame clones and misses some; the assay was immunoSEQ multiplex PCR. This table has roughly 31,000 clones, more than 80% appearing once. As to time point: newly diagnosed, previously untreated cHL patient sample. Negative magnetic selection isolated CD4+ T cells from thawed PBMCs. Input material: CD4+ T cells from blood. These receptors all come from a human donor with classical Hodgkin lymphoma.

The chain recombines TRBV11-2 with TRBJ2-7; no clear D. Trimming left V 1 base short and J 2 bases short, with 0 bases between. The CDR3 covers 11 residues. Germline loops: CDR1 SGHAT, CDR2 FQNNGV. CDR3 nucleotide sequence: TGTGCCAGCAGCTTAGCCTACGAGCAGTACTTC. This translates into CASSLAYEQYF.

This rearrangement joins TRBV2 to TRBJ2-1; D is unresolved. The CDR3 has 13 amino acids. V shed 4 bases and J shed 5 bases, with 9 bases lying between them. Per germline, CDR1 SNHLY and CDR2 FYNNEI. The CDR3 loop is CASSVGYDNEQFF. CDR3 nucleotide sequence: TGTGCCAGCAGTGTGGGATACGACAATGAGCAGTTCTTC.

The chain carries TRBV29-1 and TRBJ1-5; a possible D gene is TRBD1 (5 bases). The CDR3 totals 13 residues. With 7 bases removed from V and 4 bases from J, the gap between germline ends came to 14 bases. Per the germline V gene, CDR1 is SQVTM and CDR2 is ANQGSEA. CDR3 nucleotides: TGCAGCGCTGCCAGGGACCTGAATCAGCCCCAGCATTTT. This codes for CSAARDLNQPQHF.

V gene TRBV10-3 combines with J gene TRBJ1-1, with 8 bases identical to TRBD1. Germline V lookup: CDR1 ENHRY, CDR2 SYGVKD. Trimming took 1 base from V and 4 from J; bases not matched to a gene: 5. This CDR3 spans 15 amino acids. The CDR3 reads CAISELTGATTEAFF. In nucleotides, the CDR3 is TGTGCCATCAGTGAGTTGACAGGGGCGACCACTGAAGCTTTCTTT.

The gene calls are TRBV4-3 and TRBJ2-2; a possible D gene is TRBD2 (6 bases). The germline gives CDR1 LGHNA, CDR2 YSLEER. The CDR3 consists of 15 residues. V shed 2 bases and J shed 4 bases, with 11 bases lying between them. Written as DNA, the CDR3 is TGCGCCAGCAGCCAAAGGGCGGGATTCACCGGGGAGCTGTTTTTT. This sequence encodes CASSQRAGFTGELFF.

In its sample, this clone was seen a few times. This chain connects TRBV27 to TRBJ2-6; no clear D gene. In germline, CDR1 is MNHEY, CDR2 SMNVEV (reference sequence). CDR3 size: 14 residues. Trimming removed 5 bases at V and 4 bases at J, with 9 bases between. CDR3 in amino acids: CASSLALGANVLTF. The CDR3 coding sequence is TGTGCCAGCAGTCTCGCGTTGGGGGCCAACGTCCTGACTTTC.

V is TRBV19 and J is TRBJ1-1; possibly TRBD1 for D (6 bases). CDR1 is LNHDA, CDR2 SQIVND, per germline (reference sequence). CDR3 size: 13 residues. V lost 6 bases and J lost 10, with 18 bases in between. The CDR3, as DNA: TGTGCCAGTAGCCCGTCGGGGGGCGCCGGAGCTTTCTTT. Its translation is CASSPSGGAGAFF.

V usage is TRBV5-1 and J usage is TRBJ2-3; 10 nucleotides match TRBD2. Unmatched junction bases numbered 8, after V lost 4 bases and J lost 3 bases. Germline loops: CDR1 SGHRS, CDR2 YFSETQ. CDR3 length equals 16 residues. CDR3 in DNA: TGCGCCAGCAGCCTGAACCCACTAGCGGGAACAGATACGCAGTATTTT. Translating gives CASSLNPLAGTDTQYF.

The chain uses TRBV5-5 and TRBJ1-2, with D perhaps matching TRBD1 (5 bases). V lost 4 bases and J 5 bases, leaving 18 bases between the germline ends. This CDR3 contains 15 residues. Germline CDR1 and CDR2: SGHKS and YYEKEE (reference sequence). CDR3 sequence: CASSRAEQERYGYTF. In DNA form, the CDR3 reads TGTGCCAGCAGCCGAGCAGAACAGGAAAGGTATGGCTACACCTTC. Supplemented by reference TRBV5-5 and TRBJ1-2, the full variable domain reads DAGVTQSPTHLIKTRGQQVTLRCSPISGHKSVSWYQQVLGQGPQFIFQYYEKEERGRGNFPDRFSARQFPNYSSELNVNALLLGDSALYLCASSRAEQERYGYTFGSGTRLTVV.

The chain uses TRBV5-6 and TRBJ2-1, with a possible D match to TRBD2 (5 bases). V was clipped by 0 bases and J by 8 bases, with 9 bases between them. CDR1 and CDR2 (germline): SGHDT, YYEEEE. The CDR3 spans 13 residues. The CDR3: CASSLGLWDEQFF. DNA of the CDR3: TGTGCCAGCAGCTTGGGACTATGGGATGAGCAGTTCTTC.

This chain connects TRBV7-2 to TRBJ1-1; 7 bases are a match to TRBD1. This CDR3 spans 13 amino acids. V lost 4 bases, J lost 5 bases, and 4 bases stayed unmatched. CDR1 is SGHTA and CDR2 is FQGNSA in the germline V gene. The CDR3 DNA reads as TGTGCCAGCAGCTCCTTACAGGGGACTGAAGCTTTCTTT. Encoded protein: CASSSLQGTEAFF.

This chain connects TRBV9 to TRBJ2-3, with D perhaps TRBD2 (5 bases). There are 15 residues in the CDR3. V lost 1 base, J lost 2 bases, and 11 bases lay in between. Germline assignment: CDR1 SGDLS and CDR2 YYNGEE. CDR3 amino acids: CASSVNDYYTDTQYF. CDR3 bases: TGTGCCAGCAGCGTAAACGACTACTACACAGATACGCAGTATTTT.

CDR3 nucleotide sequence: TGTGCCAGCTTCCGGGGGTACAATGAGCAGTTCTTC. Its protein is CASFRGYNEQFF. The V gene is TRBV27, the J gene TRBJ2-1; a weak D match, TRBD2 (6 bases). The V and J ends lost 8 bases and 4 bases respectively, with 9 bases between them. This CDR3 has 12 residues. Germline V gene data show CDR1 as MNHEY and CDR2 as SMNVEV (reference sequence).

The chain employs TRBV7-2 and TRBJ1-2; D perhaps matches TRBD1 (6 bases). The CDR3 has 16 amino acids. V lost 4 bases and J 7 bases, leaving 22 bases between the germline ends. The V gene's germline CDR1 is SGHTA and CDR2 FQGNSA. This CDR3 is CASSWGARGRGPGYTF. CDR3 nucleotide sequence: TGTGCCAGCAGCTGGGGAGCTCGCGGCAGGGGCCCTGGCTACACCTTC.

The chain combines TRBV7-2 with TRBJ1-1; 7 nucleotides line up with TRBD1. CDR1 SGHTA and CDR2 FQGNSA come from the germline V gene. The CDR3 is made up of 15 amino acids. Trimming removed 5 bases from V and 6 bases from J; junction bases left unmatched: 12. In DNA form, the CDR3 reads TGTGCCAGCAGCCCGGGGGAGGACAGGACTCCTGAAGCTTTCTTT. This encodes CASSPGEDRTPEAFF.

The chain couples TRBV7-2 to TRBJ2-1; no definite D call. Germline V gene lookup returns CDR1 SGHTA and CDR2 FQGNSA. The V end lost 2 bases, the J end lost 4 bases, and 6 bases lay between the germline ends. The CDR3 consists of 13 residues. The CDR3 DNA follows: TGTGCCAGCAGCTTACTGCGGTACAATGAGCAGTTCTTC. Its translation: CASSLLRYNEQFF.

The genes are TRBV19 and TRBJ2-6; D gene ambiguous. The ends were cut back, 4 bases at V and 0 bases at J, with 13 bases in the middle. This CDR3 has 17 amino acids. Per germline, CDR1 LNHDA and CDR2 SQIVND (reference sequence). Here the CDR3 reads CASSRVFMSSGANVLTF. DNA for the CDR3: TGTGCCAGTAGTAGGGTCTTCATGAGCTCTGGGGCCAACGTCCTGACTTTC.

This sequence joins TRBV4-3 and TRBJ2-3; no firm D call. This CDR3 region has 15 residues. Deletions cut 0 bases from V and 2 bases from J, with 9 bases between. Germline V gene lookup returns CDR1 LGHNA and CDR2 YSLEER. The CDR3 reads CASSQEQRDTDTQYF. The CDR3 DNA is TGCGCCAGCAGCCAAGAACAGCGAGACACAGATACGCAGTATTTT.

The CDR3 loop is CASCRARDKSTDTQYF. CDR3 bases: TGTGCCAGCTGCAGAGCACGGGACAAAAGCACAGATACGCAGTATTTT. The chain uses TRBV28 and TRBJ2-3, with D maybe TRBD1 (6 bases). CDR3 length: 16 amino acids. From germline, CDR1 is MDHEN and CDR2 SYDVKM. V dropped 8 bases and J dropped 0 bases, with 18 bases sitting between them.

The J gene is TRBJ2-3, the V gene TRBV7-2, with a weak D call TRBD2 (5 bases). V was clipped by 0 bases and J by 4 bases, with 8 bases between them. This CDR3 is 14 amino acids long. CDR1 and CDR2 from the germline V gene are SGHTA and FQGNSA. The DNA for the CDR3 is TGTGCCAGCAGCTTAGCGTGGACTTCAGATACGCAGTATTTT. It encodes CASSLAWTSDTQYF.

The V and J genes are TRBV10-3 and TRBJ2-2; D remains unclear. The CDR3 length is 11 residues. Trimming shortened V by 6 bases and J by 5 bases, and 4 bases separated the two germline ends. CDR1 is ENHRY and CDR2 is SYGVKD in the germline V gene. DNA for the CDR3: TGTGCCATCAGGGAAACCGGGGAGCTGTTTTTT. It yields the protein CAIRETGELFF.

This chain joins TRBV7-2 and TRBJ2-1; weak D call: TRBD2 (6 bases). There are 13 residues in the CDR3. The germline V and J ends were trimmed by 3 bases and 6 bases, with 9 bases remaining between them. Germline V gene data show CDR1 as SGHTA and CDR2 as FQGNSA. DNA for the CDR3: TGTGCCAGCAGCTTCCGACTAGTCAATGAGCAGTTCTTC. As protein: CASSFRLVNEQFF. Looking up the rest from reference TRBV7-2 and TRBJ2-1 gives the full variable domain: GAGVSQSPSNKVTEKGKDVELRCDPISGHTALYWYRQSLGQGLEFLIYFQGNSAPDKSGLPSDRFSAERTGGSVSTLTIQRTQQEDSAVYLCASSFRLVNEQFFGPGTRLTVL.

The CDR3 DNA reads TGTGCCAGTAGTAAACTAGCGGGTTCTGGGCCCTACGAGCAGTACTTC. Its translation is CASSKLAGSGPYEQYF. The chain uses TRBV19 and TRBJ2-7, with 9 bases fitting TRBD2. The CDR3 covers 16 residues. CDR1 and CDR2 (germline): LNHDA, SQIVND (reference sequence). The V segment lost 4 bases and the J segment 2 bases; nucleotides outside the gene matches: 9.

CDR3 nucleotide sequence: TGCGCCAGCAGCTTGACTCTAGCGGAGAACACCGGGGAGCTGTTTTTT. It specifies CASSLTLAENTGELFF. The rearrangement joins TRBV5-1 to TRBJ2-2; TRBD2 agrees at 7 bases. V trimming: 1 base; J trimming: 1 base; junction bases outside the gene matches: 4. The CDR3 covers 16 residues. Germline V lookup: CDR1 SGHRS, CDR2 YFSETQ.

The V call is TRBV9, the J call TRBJ1-1; 7 bases match TRBD1. The germline gives CDR1 SGDLS, CDR2 YYNGEE. This CDR3 has 15 amino acids. V lost 4 bases to trimming and J lost 3 bases; unmatched junction nucleotides: 9. The CDR3 protein is CASSTRQGRDTEAFF. The CDR3, as DNA: TGTGCCAGCAGCACCCGACAGGGTCGGGACACTGAAGCTTTCTTT.

The gene calls are TRBV6-6 and TRBJ2-2, with 9 bases matching TRBD1. This CDR3 is 15 amino acids long. V shed 5 bases, J shed 4 bases, and the junction held 5 bases outside the gene matches. The germline V gene encodes CDR1 MNHNY and CDR2 SVGAGI (reference sequence). The CDR3 is CASSNPDRGTGELFF. The DNA for the CDR3 is TGTGCCAGCAGTAACCCGGACAGGGGCACCGGGGAGCTGTTTTTT.

The CDR3 spells CASRGLPQNGYTF. CDR3 bases: TGCGCCAGCAGAGGGTTACCGCAGAATGGCTACACCTTC. The J gene is TRBJ1-2, the V gene TRBV5-1; D uncertain. V gave up 5 bases and J gave up 6 bases, with 14 bases separating them. In germline, CDR1 is SGHRS, CDR2 YFSETQ. This CDR3 has 13 residues.

The chain uses TRBV7-2 and TRBJ1-1, with D possibly being TRBD1 (6 bases). The CDR3 loop spans 14 amino acids. The V gene lost 5 bases and the J gene lost 1 base, with 11 bases spanning the gap. Germline V gene data show CDR1 as SGHTA and CDR2 as FQGNSA. The CDR3: CASSIGGPNTEAFF. The CDR3 nucleotides read TGTGCCAGCAGCATCGGGGGGCCGAACACTGAAGCTTTCTTT.

The CDR3 DNA follows: TGTGCCAGCAGCTTGGTCAGGGCATCAGGTAGATGGTATCAGCCCCAGCATTTT. Protein: CASSLVRASGRWYQPQHF. This chain uses TRBV5-8 with TRBJ1-5; D is possibly TRBD1 (5 bases). V was trimmed by 0 bases and J by 5 bases, leaving 21 bases between them. CDR3 length: 18 residues. Germline V gives CDR1 SGHTS, CDR2 YDEGEE.

A single count supports this clone. This sequence joins TRBV5-4 and TRBJ1-2, with D perhaps matching TRBD1 (6 bases). The CDR3 runs to 16 residues. Looked up from germline, CDR1 is SGHNT and CDR2 is YYREEE (reference sequence). The V gene lost 4 bases and the J gene lost 8 bases, with 24 bases spanning the gap. The CDR3 sequence: CASSTRDTEGVRGYTF. In nucleotides, the CDR3 is TGTGCCAGCAGCACCCGGGACACGGAGGGTGTTCGGGGCTACACCTTC.